This T cell receptor (beta chain) was sequenced in a study of OX40 agonist ivuxolimab in advanced cancers. Regarding the complete study: Ivuxolimab was an agonistic, fully human IgG2 monoclonal antibody directed against OX40 (CD134), a costimulatory receptor. Intravenous ivuxolimab was administered to patients every 2 weeks at six dose levels: 0.01, 0.1, 0.3, 1.5, 3 and 10 mg/kg. Among the roughly 52 dose-escalation patients, about 19 had hepatocellular carcinoma, 15 or so melanoma, 9 renal cell carcinoma and 9 head and neck cancer. A male proportion of roughly 80% and a mean age of 60 years, ranging from roughly 20 to 80, were recorded for the dose-escalation cohort. Prior anti-PD-1, anti-PD-L1 or anti-CTLA-4 therapy was permitted, and checkpoint inhibitors had been received by roughly two fifths of dose-escalation patients. Partial responses occurred in three dose-escalation patients: two with cutaneous melanoma and one with hepatocellular carcinoma. The purpose of peripheral TCRbeta sequencing was to test whether ivuxolimab changed TCR sequence diversity and led to clonal T-cell expansion. The paper describes the monotherapy dose-escalation part (N = 52 patients) of the phase I trial of ivuxolimab. What the research found in general, with its limitations: Low levels of normalized T-cell clonal expansion were also seen in some patients who did not respond. At doses of 0.1 to 3.0 mg/kg, clonal expansion of both CD4+ and CD8+ T cells in blood was seen between baseline and week 6. In the 0.1-3.0 mg/kg groups, partial responders had among the lowest normalized peripheral clonal expansion, particularly in CD8+ T cells. The antigen specificity of the clonally expanded peripheral T cells was not determined. On average, CD8+ T cells showed more expanded clones than CD4+ T cells after ivuxolimab.

The trial excluded patients who had a history of autoimmune disease or who were on systemic immunosuppression. In every dose cohort, peripheral blood was drawn for TCR sequencing at baseline, cycle 4 day 1, and cycle 7 day 1. Samples were obtained from an open-label, multicenter, first-in-human phase I dose-escalation trial of ivuxolimab. Adults with locally advanced or metastatic melanoma, renal cell carcinoma, hepatocellular carcinoma or head and neck squamous cell carcinoma were enrolled in the trial. Before TCR sequencing, CD4+ and CD8+ T cells were separately sorted from peripheral blood. For sequencing of the TCRbeta CDR3 region, genomic DNA was extracted from the sorted cells. TCRbeta CDR3 regions were sequenced using the immunoSEQ Assay. Here the immuneACCESS table is served through TCRdb, limited to in-frame sequences with V and J called. Missing clones are a known gap in these copies; in checked studies unresolved V genes cover under half, and the rest lacks a known reason. This sample comprises about 60,000 clones, 88% of them detected only once. The ten largest clonotypes hold roughly 0.66% of the sample.

With respect to this clone: Its antigen is currently not known. Base quality data are lacking; no much larger clone is found one base away.

V is reduced by 7 bases and J by 6 bases, leaving a spacing of 16 bases between them. CDR1 and CDR2, looked up from the germline V gene (reference sequence), are SGHNT and YYREEE. Taken from cysteine to phenylalanine, the CDR3 has 13 residues. The CDR3 DNA has 39 bases and is translated from base 1. The rearranged chain carries TRBV5-4 and TRBJ1-1; matching of 6 bases hints at TRBD1 as the D gene. This TCR came from an adult with an advanced solid tumor such as melanoma, head and neck, liver or kidney cancer. Source: CD4+ or CD8+ T cells sorted from blood, taken in a trial of the OX40 agonist ivuxolimab. The CDR3 region has the sequence CASASGGRAEAFF. In nucleotides, the sequence is TGTGCCAGCGCCTCCGGGGGCCGTGCTGAAGCTTTCTTT.